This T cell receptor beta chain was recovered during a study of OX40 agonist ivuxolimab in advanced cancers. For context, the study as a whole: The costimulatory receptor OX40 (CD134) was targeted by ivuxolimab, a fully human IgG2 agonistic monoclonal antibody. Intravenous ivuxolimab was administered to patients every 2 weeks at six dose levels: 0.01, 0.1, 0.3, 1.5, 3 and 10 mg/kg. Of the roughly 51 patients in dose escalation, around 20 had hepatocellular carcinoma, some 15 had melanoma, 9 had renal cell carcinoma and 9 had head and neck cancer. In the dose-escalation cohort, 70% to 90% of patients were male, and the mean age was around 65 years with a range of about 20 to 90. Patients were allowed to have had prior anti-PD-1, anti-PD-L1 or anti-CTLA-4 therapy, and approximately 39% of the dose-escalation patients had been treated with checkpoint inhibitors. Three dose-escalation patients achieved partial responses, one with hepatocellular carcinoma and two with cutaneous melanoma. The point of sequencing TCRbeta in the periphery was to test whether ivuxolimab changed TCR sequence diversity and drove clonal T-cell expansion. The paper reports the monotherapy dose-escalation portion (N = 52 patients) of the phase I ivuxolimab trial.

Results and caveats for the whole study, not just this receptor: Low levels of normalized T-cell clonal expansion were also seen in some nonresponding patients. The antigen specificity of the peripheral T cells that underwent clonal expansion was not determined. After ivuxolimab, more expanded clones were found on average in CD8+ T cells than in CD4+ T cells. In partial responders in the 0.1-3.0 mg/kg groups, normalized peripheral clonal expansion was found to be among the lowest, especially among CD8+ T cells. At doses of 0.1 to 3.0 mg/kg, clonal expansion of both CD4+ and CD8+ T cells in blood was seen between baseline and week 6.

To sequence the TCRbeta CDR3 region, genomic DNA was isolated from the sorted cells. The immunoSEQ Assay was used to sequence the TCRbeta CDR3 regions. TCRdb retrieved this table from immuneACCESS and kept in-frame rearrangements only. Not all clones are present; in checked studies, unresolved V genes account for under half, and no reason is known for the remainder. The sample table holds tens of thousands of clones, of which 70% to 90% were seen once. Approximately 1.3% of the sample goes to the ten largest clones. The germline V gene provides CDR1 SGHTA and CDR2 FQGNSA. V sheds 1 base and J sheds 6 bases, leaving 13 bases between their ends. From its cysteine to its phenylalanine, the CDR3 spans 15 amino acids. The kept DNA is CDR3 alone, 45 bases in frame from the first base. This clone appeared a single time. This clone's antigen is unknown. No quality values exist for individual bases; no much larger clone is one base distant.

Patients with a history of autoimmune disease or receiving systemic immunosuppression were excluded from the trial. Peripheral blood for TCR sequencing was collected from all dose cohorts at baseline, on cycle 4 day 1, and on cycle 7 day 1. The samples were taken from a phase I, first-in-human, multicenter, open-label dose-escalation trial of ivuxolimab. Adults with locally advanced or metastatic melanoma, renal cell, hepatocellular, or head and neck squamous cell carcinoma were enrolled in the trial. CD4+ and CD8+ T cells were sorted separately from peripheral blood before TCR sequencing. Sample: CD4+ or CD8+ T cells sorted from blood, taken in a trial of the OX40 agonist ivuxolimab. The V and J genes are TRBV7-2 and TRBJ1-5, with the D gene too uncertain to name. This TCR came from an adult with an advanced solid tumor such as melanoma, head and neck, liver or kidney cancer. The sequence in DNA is TGTGCCAGCAGCTTAGTCCGAGGAAGTGGTCAGCCCCAGCATTTT. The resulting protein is CASSLVRGSGQPQHF.